A single sample gave rise to the 6 T cell receptor beta chains below, sequenced in a study of response to subunit inactivated influenza vaccine. Using its own MiXCR run on the RT-PCR reads, TCRdb lists one record per CDR3 protein. The sample yields 550,000 to 600,000 distinct CDR3 sequences, about 12% seen once. Sequenced material: PBMCs from blood, taken on the day of vaccination. These receptors were taken from a man aged 50 to 60 who received an inactivated influenza vaccine.

This clonotype was observed a few times. J is TRBJ1-2 and V is TRBV4-3, with D perhaps matching TRBD1 (5 bases). With 0 bases removed from V and 5 bases from J, the gap between germline ends came to 13 bases. This CDR3 region has 15 residues. The germline V gene encodes CDR1 LGHNA and CDR2 YSLEER. Written as DNA, the CDR3 is TGCGCCAGCAGCCAAGAATACGGGGACGGTTATGGCTACACCTTC. Its protein is CASSQEYGDGYGYTF.

This clonotype came up a few times. The chain uses TRBV5-1 and TRBJ2-5, with 9 bases that match TRBD1. V trimming: 5 bases; J trimming: 5 bases; junction bases outside the gene matches: 7. The CDR3 is 14 residues long. Per the germline V gene, CDR1 is SGHRS and CDR2 is YFSETQ. CDR3 in amino acids: CASSLNGQGETQYF. The CDR3 nucleotides are TGCGCCAGCAGTCTGAACGGACAGGGGGAGACCCAGTACTTC.

This clonotype has more than one count but fewer than ten. The chain is built from TRBV18 and TRBJ1-1; D unresolved. The germline V and J ends were trimmed by 1 base and 1 base, with 4 bases remaining between them. Germline V gives CDR1 KGHSH, CDR2 LQKENI. The CDR3 loop spans 13 amino acids. CDR3 nucleotides: TGTGCCAGCTCACCACTCCCGAACACTGAAGCTTTCTTT. Amino acids: CASSPLPNTEAFF.

This clonotype has a handful of counts. The genes are TRBV3-1 and TRBJ2-3; maybe TRBD2 (5 bases). This CDR3 spans 13 amino acids. V lost 3 bases and J lost 4, with 8 bases in between. Germline V CDR1 and CDR2: LGHDT, YNNKEL (reference sequence). This CDR3 reads CASSQRGPDTQYF. In DNA form, the CDR3 reads TGTGCCAGCAGCCAGCGCGGGCCAGATACGCAGTATTTT.

This clonotype was seen a few times. The V call is TRBV18, the J call TRBJ1-2; a weak D match, TRBD1 (6 bases). This CDR3 spans 14 amino acids. The V gene's germline CDR1 is KGHSH and CDR2 LQKENI. Trimming removed 0 bases at V and 7 bases at J, with 12 bases between. The CDR3 nucleotides read TGTGCCAGCTCACCACCCTCCGGGGGCGGTGGCTACACCTTC. This encodes CASSPPSGGGGYTF.

The chain uses TRBV20-1 and TRBJ2-2; D unresolved. V dropped 2 bases and J dropped 0 bases, with 4 bases sitting between them. In germline, CDR1 is DFQATT, CDR2 SNEGSKA (reference sequence). The CDR3 runs 13 residues. The CDR3 loop reads CSARRPNTGELFF. The CDR3 DNA reads as TGCAGTGCTAGACGCCCGAACACCGGGGAGCTGTTTTTT.